What follows describes a single T cell receptor (beta chain). It has no known antigen specificity. Per-base quality was not reported, and no clone a single base away is much larger than it. This record belongs to a study of blood T cell repertoires in COVID-19 (TCRdb year 2020). In terms of the full investigation: Samples from collaborators originated in the United States, Italy and Spain and spanned both the acute and convalescent phases of COVID-19. A de-identified subject ID, COVID-19 status, age in years and sex were almost always included in the sample metadata. The repertoires were made available in a free public database intended to serve as a resource for research on the immune response to SARS-CoV-2. Where HLA class I and class II types were available, the types were taken from metadata supplied by the sample provider, not from assay-based typing. The samples were drawn from the first 160 participants of the ongoing ImmuneRACE study and from 950 to 1,500 subjects provided by 6 global collaborators. The dataset comprised deeply sampled blood TCRbeta repertoires from subjects exposed to, actively infected with, or recovered from COVID-19. The prospective study material was composed of cDNA or gDNA derived from T cells, B-cell-depleted T cells, or PBMCs. Paper-wide results and their limitations: The quantity of clinical and demographic metadata differed by source and by participant and was supplied without curation.

From the cysteine up to the phenylalanine, the CDR3 has a length of 12 residues. The sequence is cut down to CDR3 DNA, 36 bases in frame from base 1. From the germline V gene, CDR1 is KGHDR and CDR2 is SFDVKD. V gives up 5 bases and J gives up 8 bases, and the segment between their germline ends measures 11 bases. TCRbeta CDR3 regions were amplified from genomic DNA using the immunoSEQ Assay, a bias-controlled multiplex PCR. On the study's bioinformatics: The number of nucleated cells in each sample was estimated from the amplification of reference gene primers within the assay. To quantify the absolute abundance of each unique TCRbeta CDR3 rearrangement, sequence reads were collapsed and filtered. Productive Simpson clonality was computed per sample as the square root of Simpson's diversity index over productive rearrangements. Sourced from immuneACCESS, this table was stored by TCRdb with only in-frame sequences that have V and J called. A share of the clones is absent; for the studies checked, an unresolved V gene accounts for under half, and the remainder has no known explanation. V, J and clone size reflect that table, while D and trimming were determined from the DNA. The table for this sample lists 430,000 or so clones; around nine tenths of them were counted only once. Around 1.9% of the sample comes from the top ten.

Participants in the prospective study were enrolled through a virtual design, were aged roughly 18 to 100 years, and lived in 24 United States geographic areas. In the prospective study, cohorts were assigned on the basis of participant-reported clinical history obtained from a screening survey and a study questionnaire. For ImmuneRACE Cohort 3, a participant was defined as recovered based on two consecutive negative NP/OP PCR tests, clearance by a healthcare professional, or resolution of symptoms. In the prospective study, whole blood, serum and a nasopharyngeal or oropharyngeal swab were collected from each participant by mobile phlebotomists. Participants in the prospective study had the option to provide additional blood draws and questionnaires over an approximately 2-month period. Prospective study blood samples were shipped either frozen or at room temperature before DNA extraction.

The TCR was taken from a woman aged 35 to 49 who had recovered from COVID-19. This receptor chain uses TRBV24-1 and TRBJ1-2; the D segment cannot be called with confidence. The specimen was PBMCs or T cells enriched from blood (not recorded which). The nucleotide sequence is TGTGCCACCAGTGCGGAGGGATCGGGCTACACCTTC. Its product reads: CATSAEGSGYTF.